This T cell receptor (beta chain) appears in the sequencing data of a study of CD8+CD57+ T cells in acquired aplastic anemia. Study overall: Across the sorted CD4+ and CD8+ cells, DNA amounts averaged approximately 3 ug. Study-level findings and limits: In common between the patients and the controls were twenty-nine CD8+ CDR3 sequences.

The sample holds many counts of this clonotype. Its specificity is unknown. For sequencing, patients were chosen who had shown expansion of CD8+CD57+ cells by flow cytometry. Every one of the patients had aplastic anemia (severe, acquired). The CDR3 contains 16 residues. CDR1 and CDR2 from the germline V gene are SGDLS and YYNGEE. V was clipped by 5 bases and J by 2 bases; unmatched bases: 10. The use of genomic DNA as template underpinned the TCR beta VDJ and CDR3 profiling. Via MiXCR, TCRdb re-called the reads, giving one row per CDR3 protein. The sample lists 150,000 to 180,000 distinct CDR3 sequences, about 48% occurring once.

This TCR was sampled from a human donor with aplastic anemia. Sequences were obtained from sorted CD4+, CD8+, or CD8+CD57+ T cells (not recorded which) from PBMCs. V is TRBV9 and J is TRBJ2-3; 8 bases align to TRBD2. CDR3 protein: CASSDPGGQVTDTQYF. CDR3 DNA sequence: TGTGCCAGCAGTGACCCGGGGGGGCAAGTCACAGATACGCAGTATTTT. Drawing the rest from reference TRBV9 and TRBJ2-3, the complete variable domain is DSGVTQTPKHLITATGQRVTLRCSPRSGDLSVYWYQQSLDQGLQFLIQYYNGEERAKGNILERFSAQQFPDLHSELNLSSLELGDSALYFCASSDPGGQVTDTQYFGPGTRLTVL.